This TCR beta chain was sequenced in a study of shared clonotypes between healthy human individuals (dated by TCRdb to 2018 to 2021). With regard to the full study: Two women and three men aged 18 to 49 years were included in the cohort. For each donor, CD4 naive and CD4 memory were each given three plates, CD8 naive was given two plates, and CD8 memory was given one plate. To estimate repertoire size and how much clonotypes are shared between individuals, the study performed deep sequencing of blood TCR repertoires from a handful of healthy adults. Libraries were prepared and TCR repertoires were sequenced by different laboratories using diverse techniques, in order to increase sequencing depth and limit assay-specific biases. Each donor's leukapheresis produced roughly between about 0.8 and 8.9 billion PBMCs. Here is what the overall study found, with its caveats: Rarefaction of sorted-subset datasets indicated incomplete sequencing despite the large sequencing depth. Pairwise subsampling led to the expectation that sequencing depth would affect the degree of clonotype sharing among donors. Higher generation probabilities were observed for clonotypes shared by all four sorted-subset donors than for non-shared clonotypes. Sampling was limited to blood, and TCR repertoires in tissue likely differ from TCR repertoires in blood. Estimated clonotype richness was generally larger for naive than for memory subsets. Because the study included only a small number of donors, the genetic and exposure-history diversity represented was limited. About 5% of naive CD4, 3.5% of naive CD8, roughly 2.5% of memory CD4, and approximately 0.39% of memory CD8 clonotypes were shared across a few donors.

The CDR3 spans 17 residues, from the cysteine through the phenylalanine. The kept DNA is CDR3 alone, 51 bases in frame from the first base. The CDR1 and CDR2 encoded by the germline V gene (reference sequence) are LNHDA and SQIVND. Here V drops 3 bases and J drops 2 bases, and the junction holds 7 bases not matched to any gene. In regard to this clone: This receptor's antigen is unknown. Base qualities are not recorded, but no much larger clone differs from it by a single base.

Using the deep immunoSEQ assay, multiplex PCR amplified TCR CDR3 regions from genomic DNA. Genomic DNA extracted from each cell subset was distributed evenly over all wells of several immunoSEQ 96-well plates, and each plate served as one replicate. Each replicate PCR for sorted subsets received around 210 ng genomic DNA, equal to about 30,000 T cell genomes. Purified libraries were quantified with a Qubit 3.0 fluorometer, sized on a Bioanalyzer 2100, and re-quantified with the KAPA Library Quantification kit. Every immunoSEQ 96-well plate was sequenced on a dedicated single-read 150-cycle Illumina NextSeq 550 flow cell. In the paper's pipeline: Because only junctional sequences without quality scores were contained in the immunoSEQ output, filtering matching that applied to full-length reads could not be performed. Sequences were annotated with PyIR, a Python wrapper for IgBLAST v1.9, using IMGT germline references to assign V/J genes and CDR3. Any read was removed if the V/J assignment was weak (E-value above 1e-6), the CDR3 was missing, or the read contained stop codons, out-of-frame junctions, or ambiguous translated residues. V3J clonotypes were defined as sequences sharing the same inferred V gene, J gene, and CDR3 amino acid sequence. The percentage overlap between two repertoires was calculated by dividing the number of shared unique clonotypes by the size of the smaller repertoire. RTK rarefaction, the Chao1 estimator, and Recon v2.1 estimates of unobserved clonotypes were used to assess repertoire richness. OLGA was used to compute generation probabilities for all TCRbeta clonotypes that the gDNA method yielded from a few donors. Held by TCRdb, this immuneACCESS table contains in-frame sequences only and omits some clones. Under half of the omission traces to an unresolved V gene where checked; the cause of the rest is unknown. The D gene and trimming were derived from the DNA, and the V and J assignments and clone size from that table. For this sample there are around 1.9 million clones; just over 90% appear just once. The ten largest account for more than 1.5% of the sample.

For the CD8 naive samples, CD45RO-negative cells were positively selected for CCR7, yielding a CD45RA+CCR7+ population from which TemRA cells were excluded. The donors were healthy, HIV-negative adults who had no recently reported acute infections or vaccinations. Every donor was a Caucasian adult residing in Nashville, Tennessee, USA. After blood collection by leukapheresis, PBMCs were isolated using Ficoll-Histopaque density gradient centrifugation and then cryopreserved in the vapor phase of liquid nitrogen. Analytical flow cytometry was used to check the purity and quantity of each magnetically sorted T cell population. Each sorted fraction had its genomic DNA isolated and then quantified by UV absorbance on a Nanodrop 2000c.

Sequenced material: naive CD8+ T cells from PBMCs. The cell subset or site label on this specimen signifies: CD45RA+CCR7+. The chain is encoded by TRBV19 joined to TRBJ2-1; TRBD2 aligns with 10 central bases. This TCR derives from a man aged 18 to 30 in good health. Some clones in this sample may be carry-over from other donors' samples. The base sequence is TGTGCCAGTAGTATCCCCCTAGCGGGAGAGGCCTACAATGAGCAGTTCTTC. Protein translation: CASSIPLAGEAYNEQFF.